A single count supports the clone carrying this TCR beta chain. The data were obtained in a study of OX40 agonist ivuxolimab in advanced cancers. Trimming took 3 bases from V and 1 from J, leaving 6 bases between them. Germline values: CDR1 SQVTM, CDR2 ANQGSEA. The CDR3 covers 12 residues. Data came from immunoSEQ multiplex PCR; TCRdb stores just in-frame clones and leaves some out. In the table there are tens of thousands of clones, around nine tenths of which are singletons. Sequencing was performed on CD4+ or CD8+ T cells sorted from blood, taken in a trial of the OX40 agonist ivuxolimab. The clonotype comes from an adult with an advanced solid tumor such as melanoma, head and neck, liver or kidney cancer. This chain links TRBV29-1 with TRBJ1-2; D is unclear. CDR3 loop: CSVDPGNYGYTF. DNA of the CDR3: TGCAGCGTTGACCCGGGTAACTATGGCTACACCTTC.